One sample yielded the 21 T cell receptor beta chains listed below, sequenced in a study of neurological immune-mediated disorders. TCRdb ran MiXCR on the 5' RACE reads and lists one entry per CDR3 protein. The repertoire includes under 75,000 distinct CDR3 sequences, about 3.4% of them detected once, and 6% to 9% sits in the top ten. Sample: PBMCs. The receptors were sampled from an older woman with multiple sclerosis.

This clonotype was counted at least ten times. The chain uses TRBV5-1 and TRBJ2-5, with 7 bases lining up with TRBD2. The CDR3 spans 15 residues. After removal of 1 base from V and 4 bases from J, the junction contained 7 bases not matched to a gene. Looked up from germline, CDR1 is SGHRS and CDR2 is YFSETQ. The CDR3: CASSLLGEGRETQYF. DNA of the CDR3: TGCGCCAGCAGCTTGCTGGGGGAGGGCCGAGAGACCCAGTACTTC.

This clonotype has at least ten counts. The V and J genes are TRBV7-9 and TRBJ2-5; a possible D gene is TRBD1 (6 bases). The germline V gene encodes CDR1 SEHNR and CDR2 FQNEAQ (reference sequence). The CDR3 is 15 residues long. Trimming took 1 base from V and 5 from J, leaving 14 bases between them. CDR3 in DNA: TGTGCCAGCAGCTTAGGACAGGCTTCGGGGGAGACCCAGTACTTC. This translates into CASSLGQASGETQYF.

The chain combines TRBV12-3 or TRBV12-4 with TRBJ2-2, with a weak D call TRBD1 (6 bases). The CDR3 is 14 residues long. Trimming shortened V by 5 bases and J by 3 bases, and 10 bases separated the two germline ends. CDR3 sequence reads: CASSTQGDTGELFF. CDR3 in DNA: TGTGCCAGCAGTACACAGGGAGACACCGGGGAGCTGTTTTTT.

This clonotype was counted at least ten times. The V call is TRBV5-1, the J call TRBJ2-1; tentatively, D is TRBD1 or TRBD2 (6 bases each). CDR1 and CDR2 (germline): SGHRS, YFSETQ. V lost 1 base to trimming and J lost 6 bases, with 17 bases between them. The CDR3 extends over 16 amino acids. The CDR3 nucleotides are TGCGCCAGCAGCTTGATGGCGTGGGGGGCGGGCAATGAGCAGTTCTTC. Translated: CASSLMAWGAGNEQFF.

In this sample, this clonotype turned up many times. The rearrangement links TRBV10-3 to TRBJ2-2, with D uncertain. This CDR3 contains 16 residues. The germline CDR1 and CDR2 sequences are ENHRY and SYGVKD. V lost 0 bases and J 2 bases, leaving 10 bases between the germline ends. CDR3: CAISESGQINTGELFF. The DNA of the CDR3 is TGTGCCATCAGTGAGTCTGGGCAGATCAACACCGGGGAGCTGTTTTTT.

There are many counts of this clonotype. The DNA of the CDR3 is TGTGCCAGCAGTTACTCGGGGGTGGTGGGTTCAAACTATGGCTACACCTTC. Translation: CASSYSGVVGSNYGYTF. The V call is TRBV6-5, the J call TRBJ1-2; D might be TRBD1 (5 bases). V was clipped by 0 bases and J by 2 bases, with 16 bases between them. The germline gives CDR1 MNHEY, CDR2 SVGAGI. The CDR3 totals 17 residues.

The table lists this clonotype with a few counts. The chain carries TRBV20-1 and TRBJ2-7, with TRBD1 as a possible D gene (5 bases). Trimming left V 5 bases short and J 4 bases short, with 15 bases between. The CDR3 consists of 13 residues. CDR1 is DFQATT, CDR2 SNEGSKA, per germline (reference sequence). CDR3 in DNA: TGCAGTGCTGGGGCTCCTTTGAGTTACGAGCAGTACTTC. Its protein is CSAGAPLSYEQYF.

This clonotype was counted a few times. V usage is TRBV29-1 and J usage is TRBJ2-3; the match to TRBD2 covers 8 bases. The germline V gene has CDR1 SQVTM and CDR2 ANQGSEA. This CDR3 comprises 12 residues. The CDR3 loop reads CTSGGTTDTQYF. CDR3 DNA: TGCACTTCGGGGGGGACCACAGATACGCAGTATTTT.

This clonotype was seen a few times. The chain is built from TRBV4-1 and TRBJ2-3; 8 bases line up with TRBD2. The CDR3 extends over 16 amino acids. Germline values: CDR1 MGHRA, CDR2 YSYEKL. V was pared by 4 bases and J by 2 bases, with 8 bases of the junction left unmatched. This CDR3 reads CASSPRVAGTTDTQYF. CDR3 nucleotides: TGCGCCAGCAGCCCCCGGGTAGCGGGGACCACAGATACGCAGTATTTT.

In its sample, this clonotype was seen many times. The J gene is TRBJ2-5, the V gene TRBV5-1; TRBD1 is a possible D gene (6 bases). The CDR3 spans 13 residues. The V gene lost 1 base and the J gene lost 3 bases, with 7 bases spanning the gap. Germline CDR1 reads SGHRS; CDR2 reads YFSETQ. Here the CDR3 DNA reads TGCGCCAGCAGCTTGTACAGGGAAGAGACCCAGTACTTC. Protein: CASSLYREETQYF.

This clonotype was counted at least ten times. The chain has TRBV6-5 and TRBJ1-1, with a possible D match to TRBD1 (6 bases). Trimming took 2 bases from V and 7 from J, leaving 11 bases between them. CDR1 is MNHEY, CDR2 SVGAGI, per germline. This CDR3 has 13 residues. The chain's CDR3 is CASSYTGNLEAFF. The DNA for the CDR3 is TGTGCCAGCAGTTACACAGGGAACCTTGAAGCTTTCTTT.

Many counts were recorded for this clonotype. The chain is built from TRBV20-1 and TRBJ1-2; 9 bases align to TRBD1. V was pared by 5 bases and J by 5 bases, with 3 bases of the junction left unmatched. The CDR3 has 12 residues. From germline, CDR1 is DFQATT and CDR2 SNEGSKA (reference sequence). CDR3 sequence reads: CSAAGTGYGYTF. In nucleotides, the CDR3 is TGCAGTGCTGCCGGGACAGGGTATGGCTACACCTTC.

This clonotype was seen many times. A read error is likely, as this CDR3 ends without the conserved phenylalanine or tryptophan. This chain uses TRBV20-1 with TRBJ2-1, with 13 positions matching TRBD2. This CDR3 has 15 amino acids. J lost 3 bases, V lost 3 bases, and 2 bases had no gene match. Per germline, CDR1 DFQATT and CDR2 SNEGSKA (reference sequence). The CDR3 sequence: CSARGTSGDYNEQFN. The CDR3 DNA reads as TGCAGTGCTAGGGGGACTAGCGGGGACTACAATGAGCAGTTCAAC.

This clonotype was seen more than once but under ten times. V and J are TRBV2 and TRBJ2-2; 11 bases agree with TRBD2. Germline assignment: CDR1 SNHLY and CDR2 FYNNEI. This CDR3 is built from 14 residues. Trimming took 7 bases from V and 5 from J; bases not matched to a gene: 3. CDR3 in amino acids: CASTRTSGTGELFF. CDR3 sequence (DNA): TGTGCCAGCACTCGGACTAGCGGGACCGGGGAGCTGTTTTTT.

This clonotype was counted many times. The chain links TRBV5-1 to TRBJ1-1; D gene ambiguous. The CDR3 has 15 amino acids. Deletions cut 3 bases from V and 1 base from J, with 13 bases between. Germline-derived CDR1 and CDR2 are SGHRS and YFSETQ. CDR3 coding DNA: TGCGCCAGCAGCTCAACCCCGGGGAGGAACACTGAAGCTTTCTTT. Amino acids: CASSSTPGRNTEAFF. Looking up the rest from reference TRBV5-1 and TRBJ1-1 gives the full variable domain: KAGVTQTPRYLIKTRGQQVTLSCSPISGHRSVSWYQQTPGQGLQFLFEYFSETQRNKGNFPGRFSGRQFSNSRSEMNVSTLELGDSALYLCASSSTPGRNTEAFFGQGTRLTVV.

This clonotype was seen a handful of times. Given a much more abundant clone one base away, this may be a read error. J is TRBJ2-7 and V is TRBV20-1; D is uncertain. This CDR3 has 14 residues. Trimming stripped 6 bases from V and 0 bases from J, with 15 bases between. Germline CDR1 and CDR2: DFQATT and SNEGSKA (reference sequence). The CDR3 is CSAYKGSNSYEQYF. CDR3 sequence (DNA): TGCAGTGCCTACAAAGGGTCTAACTCCTACGAGCAGTACTTC.

This clonotype showed up many times. This chain uses TRBV20-1 with TRBJ1-1; no firm D call. V gave up 2 bases and J gave up 2 bases, with 12 bases separating them. The CDR3 covers 14 residues. The V gene's germline CDR1 is DFQATT and CDR2 SNEGSKA (reference sequence). Here the CDR3 DNA reads TGCAGTGCTAGACTAGTTGTGGGCAACACTGAAGCTTTCTTT. Amino acid sequence: CSARLVVGNTEAFF.

A remark on this clonotype: The CDR3 does not end in the conserved phenylalanine or tryptophan, so this is likely a read error. The chain has TRBV20-1 and TRBJ2-4; no definite D call. Looked up from germline, CDR1 is DFQATT and CDR2 is SNEGSKA (reference sequence). The CDR3 has 13 amino acids. The CDR3 spells CSALDLAKKIQYI. The CDR3 nucleotides read TGCAGTGCTCTAGACTTAGCCAAAAAAATTCAGTACATC.

This clonotype was seen repeatedly, ten times or more. The chain recombines TRBV4-1 with TRBJ2-3; 9 bases align to TRBD2. CDR3 length equals 17 residues. After removal of 0 bases from V and 2 bases from J, the junction contained 6 bases not matched to a gene. Germline lookup yields CDR1 MGHRA and CDR2 YSYEKL. The CDR3 nucleotides are TGCGCCAGCAGCCAAGATCCGGCGGGAGGGTTCACAGATACGCAGTATTTT. Translating it yields CASSQDPAGGFTDTQYF.

This clonotype was observed many times. V usage is TRBV20-1 and J usage is TRBJ2-1; TRBD1 matches 7 bases. The germline V gene has CDR1 DFQATT and CDR2 SNEGSKA (reference sequence). The CDR3 contains 16 residues. V gave up 1 base and J gave up 2 bases; unmatched junction bases: 8. The chain's CDR3 is CSARAFTGTAYNEQFF. DNA for the CDR3: TGCAGTGCTAGAGCCTTTACCGGGACAGCCTACAATGAGCAGTTCTTC.

This clonotype was seen a few times. Compared with germline, one end of the junction differs, possibly owing to a read error. The genes are TRBV7-3 and TRBJ1-6; D perhaps matches TRBD1 (5 bases). This CDR3 spans 15 amino acids. CDR1 and CDR2 from the germline V gene are SGHTA and FQGTGA. The CDR3 spells CASSAGPPGTSTLNF. As DNA, the CDR3 is TGTGCCAGCAGCGCAGGTCCTCCGGGGACCTCAACCCTCAACTTT. The whole variable domain, filled in from reference TRBV7-3 and TRBJ1-6, reads GAGVSQTPSNKVTEKGKYVELRCDPISGHTALYWYRQSLGQGPEFLIYFQGTGAADDSGLPNDRFFAVRPEGSVSTLKIQRTERGDSAVYLCASSAGPPGTSTLNFGNGTRLTVT.